This T cell receptor beta chain is from a study of human T cells and chemical hapten exposure. On the study more broadly: Each patch test put 0.01% DPC on the upper back, and results were read at 6 days.

Time point denoted: patch test 2, 6 weeks after DPC sensitization. As for treatment: therapeutic diphenylcyclopropenone sensitization with weekly scalp DPC. Turning to this clonotype: Its specificity is not known.

Whole-study results and caveats: Once DPC sensitization occurred, TCRs above 1 in 1000 frequency showed no change. More PT1 expanded TCRs went with higher patch test scores.

Germline V lookup: CDR1 ENHRY, CDR2 SYGVKD. V lost 4 bases, J lost 1 base, and 7 bases lay in between. The CDR3 consists of 13 residues. Authors' analysis steps: Per-sample TCR counts ranged from 23,224 to 690,600, median roughly 96,000. Each CDR3 protein is one row after TCRdb ran MiXCR on the RACE reads. What appears here as the V and J calls and clone size reflects TCRdb's work, not the paper's. The sample consists of a few hundred thousand distinct CDR3 sequences, more than 5% of them appearing once. The chain carries TRBV10-3 and TRBJ1-1; a possible D gene is TRBD1 (5 bases). The clonotype comes from a woman aged 18-35 years with alopecia areata. Some clones in this sample may be carry-over from other donors' samples. The specimen comprised whole blood, sampled in connection with sensitization to the hapten diphenylcyclopropenone (DPC). CDR3 coding DNA: TGTGCCATCAGTGGCAGGGAGAACACTGAAGCTTTCTTT. Translation gives CAISGRENTEAFF.